This passage covers 31 T cell receptor beta chains from one sample sequenced in a study of T-cell memory formation after mild COVID-19 (dated by TCRdb to about 2021). Receptor libraries were prepared by 5' RACE. The sequencer was an Illumina NovaSeq 6000. TCRdb's own reprocessing of the public reads used fastp at Q25 and MiXCR and kept productive beta chains. Here each entry gathers all rows of one CDR3 protein and keeps the most common genes and DNA. This sample holds 310,000 or so distinct CDR3 sequences; 15% to 20% were observed only once. The ten top clones hold roughly a fifth of the sample. Specimen: PBMCs or a T cell subset sorted from them (not recorded which). The receptors stem from a man younger than 35 who had mild COVID-19 (a few samples of this study predate the infection). The sample titles of this study are shuffled in the database, so cell type and time point are left out; the donor was told from shared clones.

This clonotype was recorded a few times. The gene calls are TRBV7-9 and TRBJ2-3; D unresolved. The CDR3 spans 13 residues. The germline V gene encodes CDR1 SEHNR and CDR2 FQNEAQ (reference sequence). The germline V and J ends were trimmed by 1 base and 6 bases, with 8 bases remaining between them. As DNA, the CDR3 is TGTGCCAGCAGCTTAGTGTTCGGGGATACGCAGTATTTT. Its protein product is CASSLVFGDTQYF.

J is TRBJ2-3 and V is TRBV5-1, with a weak D call TRBD2 (5 bases). The CDR3 is 15 residues long. Germline V gene lookup returns CDR1 SGHRS and CDR2 YFSETQ. V was cut by 4 bases and J by 4 bases, with 16 bases left in between. The CDR3 spells CASSPSMGSPDTQYF. The CDR3 bases are TGCGCCAGCAGCCCCAGTATGGGGAGCCCAGATACGCAGTATTTT.

This clonotype was found a few times. The CDR3 reads CASTIQGGRNEQYF. The CDR3 DNA reads TGTGCCAGCACGATACAGGGAGGAAGGAACGAGCAGTACTTC. J is TRBJ2-7 and V is TRBV18; D is perhaps TRBD1 or TRBD2 (6 bases each). CDR3 length: 14 amino acids. From germline, CDR1 is KGHSH and CDR2 LQKENI. The germline V and J ends were trimmed by 8 bases and 5 bases, with 19 bases remaining between them.

The chain has TRBV7-6 and TRBJ1-6; the D is unclear. Trimming took 1 base from V and 7 from J, leaving 8 bases between them. The CDR3 extends over 14 amino acids. Germline V gene lookup returns CDR1 SGHVS and CDR2 FNYEAQ. CDR3 in amino acids: CASSLDWGNSPLHF. The DNA of the CDR3 is TGTGCCAGCAGCTTAGATTGGGGAAATTCACCCCTCCACTTT.

This chain connects TRBV5-1 to TRBJ2-7, with 9 nucleotides matching TRBD1. Per the germline V gene, CDR1 is SGHRS and CDR2 is YFSETQ. This CDR3 region has 16 residues. After removal of 4 bases from V and 3 bases from J, the junction contained 11 bases not matched to a gene. CDR3: CASSGITGQGYYEQYF. The CDR3, as DNA: TGCGCCAGCAGCGGAATAACGGGACAGGGTTACTACGAGCAGTACTTC.

This clonotype was detected a few times. The genes are TRBV27 and TRBJ2-3, with no clear D. Germline loops: CDR1 MNHEY, CDR2 SMNVEV (reference sequence). Trimming removed 8 bases at V and 0 bases at J, with 12 bases between. The CDR3 covers 14 residues. The CDR3 nucleotides are TGTGCCAGCCGTAAGACTCGGAGCACAGATACGCAGTATTTT. Amino acids: CASRKTRSTDTQYF.

This clonotype appeared many times. V gene TRBV18 combines with J gene TRBJ1-2; D ambiguous. CDR3 size: 15 residues. V was pared by 0 bases and J by 4 bases, with 12 bases between. The germline gives CDR1 KGHSH, CDR2 LQKENI. The CDR3 nucleotides read TGTGCCAGCTCACCACCCCCAGGCCGGGGCTATGGCTACACCTTC. Protein: CASSPPPGRGYGYTF.

The V and J genes are TRBV7-9 and TRBJ2-7; 8 bases are shared with TRBD1. The trim removed 4 bases at V and 7 bases at J, leaving 6 bases unmatched. Germline V gives CDR1 SEHNR, CDR2 FQNEAQ (reference sequence). This CDR3 is built from 13 residues. CDR3 region: CASSSGGSGEQYF. The CDR3 DNA sequence: TGTGCCAGCAGCTCAGGGGGCTCAGGGGAGCAGTACTTC. The variable domain in full, completed from reference TRBV7-9 and TRBJ2-7, reads DTGVSQNPRHKITKRGQNVTFRCDPISEHNRLYWYRQTLGQGPEFLTYFQNEAQLEKSRLLSDRFSAERPKGSFSTLEIQRTEQGDSAMYLCASSSGGSGEQYFGPGTRLTVT.

The chain employs TRBV20-1 and TRBJ2-3, with 12 bases lining up with TRBD2. CDR3 length equals 15 residues. The germline V gene has CDR1 DFQATT and CDR2 SNEGSKA (reference sequence). V was clipped by 5 bases and J by 4 bases; unmatched bases: 7. The CDR3 loop reads CSAAGLAGGPDTQYF. CDR3 coding DNA: TGCAGTGCTGCGGGTCTAGCGGGGGGGCCAGATACGCAGTATTTT.

This clonotype was detected many times. The V call is TRBV7-2, the J call TRBJ2-5; 10 bases fit TRBD1. This CDR3 contains 16 residues. Germline lookup yields CDR1 SGHTA and CDR2 FQGNSA. With V trimmed by 5 bases and J by 4 bases, 10 bases remained unmatched. The CDR3 region has the DNA TGTGCCAGCAGCACCGCGCACGGGACAGGGGTAGAGACCCAGTACTTC. It is translated as CASSTAHGTGVETQYF.

This clonotype was found a few times. The chain has TRBV5-1 and TRBJ2-3; D gene ambiguous. The CDR3 totals 13 residues. Germline loops: CDR1 SGHRS, CDR2 YFSETQ. The V end lost 2 bases, the J end lost 4 bases, and 8 bases lay between the germline ends. CDR3 nucleotides: TGCGCCAGCAGCTTCCTTTCGGCAGATACGCAGTATTTT. Amino acid sequence: CASSFLSADTQYF.

The V gene is TRBV5-1, the J gene TRBJ1-6; unclear D gene. This CDR3 has 13 residues. CDR1 is SGHRS and CDR2 is YFSETQ in the germline V gene. With 1 base removed from V and 8 bases from J, the gap between germline ends came to 7 bases. The CDR3 loop reads CASSLNTYSPLHF. CDR3 nucleotides: TGCGCCAGCAGCTTGAACACCTATTCACCCCTCCACTTT.

A few counts support this clonotype. The V and J genes are TRBV7-3 and TRBJ2-3; 7 bases map to TRBD1. V lost 3 bases to trimming and J lost 4 bases; unmatched junction nucleotides: 4. CDR1 and CDR2 (germline): SGHTA, FQGTGA. The CDR3 contains 14 residues. The CDR3 nucleotides are TGTGCCAGCAGCTTCGACAGGGTGGCAGATACGCAGTATTTT. This sequence encodes CASSFDRVADTQYF.

This sequence joins TRBV4-3 and TRBJ2-5; D not certain. The CDR3 sequence is 15 residues long. Germline-derived CDR1 and CDR2 are LGHNA and YSLEER. V was trimmed by 1 base and J by 2 bases, leaving 11 bases between them. For the CDR3, the DNA is TGCGCCAGCAGCCAAGGAAGTATCAGGCAAGAGACCCAGTACTTC. This sequence encodes CASSQGSIRQETQYF.

This clonotype was observed a few times. The chain links TRBV10-3 to TRBJ1-5; D possibly corresponds to TRBD1 (5 bases). This CDR3 has 15 residues. Trimming stripped 10 bases from V and 0 bases from J, with 16 bases between. The V gene's germline CDR1 is ENHRY and CDR2 SYGVKD. Here the CDR3 DNA reads TGTGCCACCAAAGGGGACTTGTATAGCAATCAGCCCCAGCATTTT. Protein: CATKGDLYSNQPQHF.

The chain is built from TRBV9 and TRBJ2-3; D might be TRBD2 (5 bases). Germline CDR1 SGDLS, CDR2 YYNGEE. Trimming pared 0 bases from V and 5 bases from J, leaving 19 bases between. This CDR3 spans 17 amino acids. CDR3 sequence (DNA): TGTGCCAGCAGCGTAGGTGGTATGAAGAATCGGGGAGATACGCAGTATTTT. Translating it yields CASSVGGMKNRGDTQYF.

The chain combines TRBV9 with TRBJ2-2, with D hard to call. V shed 9 bases and J shed 1 base, with 10 bases lying between them. Germline values: CDR1 SGDLS, CDR2 YYNGEE. CDR3 size: 13 residues. The CDR3 coding sequence is TGTGCCACCGCGGACGGGAACACCGGGGAGCTGTTTTTT. Protein: CATADGNTGELFF.

The rearrangement links TRBV6-2 or TRBV6-3 to TRBJ2-7, with 8 bases that match TRBD1. The V segment lost 6 bases and the J segment 2 bases; nucleotides outside the gene matches: 9. Germline V gene data show CDR1 as MNHEY and CDR2 as SVGEGT. The CDR3 runs 15 residues. CDR3: CASRLHRGETYEQYF. The DNA for the CDR3 is TGTGCCAGCAGGCTTCACAGGGGGGAAACCTACGAGCAGTACTTC.

This rearrangement joins TRBV29-1 to TRBJ1-5; D gene unclear. Trimming cost V 5 bases and J 0 bases, with 17 bases left between them. The CDR3 consists of 16 residues. The germline V gene encodes CDR1 SQVTM and CDR2 ANQGSEA. In DNA, the CDR3 is TGCAGCGTTATTGTTGTGGCAGGCGTTAGCAATCAGCCCCAGCATTTT. It codes for CSVIVVAGVSNQPQHF.

This clonotype was observed many times. The chain has TRBV5-1 and TRBJ2-7; D possibly corresponds to TRBD1 (5 bases). This CDR3 spans 13 amino acids. Per germline, CDR1 SGHRS and CDR2 YFSETQ. Trimming took off 4 bases at V and 7 bases at J, with 15 bases between the two ends. The CDR3 loop reads CASSEDPSGEQYV. The CDR3 DNA reads as TGCGCCAGCAGCGAGGACCCCTCAGGGGAGCAGTACGTC.

Ten or more counts support this clonotype. This chain uses TRBV20-1 with TRBJ2-3; TRBD2 matches at 8 bases. Germline V gene data show CDR1 as DFQATT and CDR2 as SNEGSKA (reference sequence). CDR3 length: 13 residues. V lost 7 bases and J lost 6; bases outside the gene matches: 9. The CDR3 DNA is TGCAGTGACCGGGGGGGCTTGTATGATACGCAGTATTTT. It specifies CSDRGGLYDTQYF.

The chain's CDR3 is CASSQQGQGNTIYF. CDR3 DNA sequence: TGTGCCAGCAGTCAACAGGGACAAGGAAACACCATATATTTT. V and J are TRBV28 and TRBJ1-3, with D maybe TRBD1 (6 bases). This CDR3 is 14 amino acids long. Germline V gene sequence: CDR1 MDHEN, CDR2 SYDVKM. The ends were cut back, 5 bases at V and 4 bases at J, with 12 bases in the middle.

Many counts were recorded for this clonotype. V and J are TRBV5-1 and TRBJ2-5; the D gene is possibly TRBD2 (6 bases). This CDR3 has 15 residues. Trimming stripped 0 bases from V and 5 bases from J, with 14 bases between. Germline V gene data show CDR1 as SGHRS and CDR2 as YFSETQ. CDR3 DNA: TGCGCCAGCAGCTTGGTTCCCGGGGGAGTGGAGACCCAGTACTTC. It encodes CASSLVPGGVETQYF.

The rearrangement joins TRBV5-1 to TRBJ2-3; 12 nucleotides agree with TRBD2. Per germline, CDR1 SGHRS and CDR2 YFSETQ. V lost 1 base, J lost 1 base, and 4 bases stayed unmatched. This CDR3 contains 17 residues. The CDR3 DNA reads as TGCGCCAGCAGCTTGACTAGCGGGGGGCCACGCACAGATACGCAGTATTTT. Its translation is CASSLTSGGPRTDTQYF. Based on the CDR3 plus reference TRBV5-1 and TRBJ2-3, the full variable domain is KAGVTQTPRYLIKTRGQQVTLSCSPISGHRSVSWYQQTPGQGLQFLFEYFSETQRNKGNFPGRFSGRQFSNSRSEMNVSTLELGDSALYLCASSLTSGGPRTDTQYFGPGTRLTVL.

V is TRBV6-2 or TRBV6-3 and J is TRBJ2-2, with 8 bases fitting TRBD1. The CDR3 is made up of 19 amino acids. Losses at the gene ends were 0 bases for V and 0 bases for J; bases not matched to a gene: 9. Germline CDR1 reads MNHEY; CDR2 reads SVGEGT. The CDR3 here is CASSYSNRGFPTNTGELFF. In nucleotides, the CDR3 is TGTGCCAGCAGTTACTCGAACAGGGGGTTCCCCACGAACACCGGGGAGCTGTTTTTT.

Turning to this clonotype: A much larger clone differs by one base, so this may be a read error. V is TRBV20-1 and J is TRBJ2-1; 11 bases agree with TRBD1. With V trimmed by 4 bases and J by 7 bases, 9 bases remained unmatched. The germline V gene encodes CDR1 DFQATT and CDR2 SNEGSKA (reference sequence). The CDR3 loop spans 15 amino acids. CDR3 bases: TGCAGTGCTATAGATCCAGGGACAGGGGGTAATGAGCAGTTCTTC. Protein: CSAIDPGTGGNEQFF.

This clonotype was counted only a few times. The chain carries TRBV6-5 and TRBJ1-6; perhaps TRBD1 as D (5 bases). This CDR3 has 16 amino acids. Germline V gene data show CDR1 as MNHEY and CDR2 as SVGAGI. V dropped 2 bases and J dropped 9 bases, with 17 bases sitting between them. For the CDR3, the DNA is TGTGCCAGCAGTTACAGGGAGGCCCGTGGGGGTTCACCCCTCCACTTT. This sequence encodes CASSYREARGGSPLHF.

The sample holds a few counts of this clonotype. The V call is TRBV4-2, the J call TRBJ2-6; the match to TRBD1 covers 11 bases. Losses at the gene ends were 1 base for V and 3 bases for J; bases not matched to a gene: 8. The CDR3 length is 19 residues. CDR1 and CDR2 from the germline V gene are LGHNA and YNFKEQ. The CDR3 DNA is TGTGCCAGCAGCCAAGGACCCGGGACAGGGGGGCGTGGGGCCAACGTCCTGACTTTC. Encoded protein: CASSQGPGTGGRGANVLTF.

This clonotype was counted a few times. The chain has TRBV20-1 and TRBJ2-1; D is perhaps TRBD2 (6 bases). CDR3 size: 14 residues. Per the germline V gene, CDR1 is DFQATT and CDR2 is SNEGSKA (reference sequence). V shed 5 bases and J shed 9 bases, with 20 bases lying between them. The CDR3 sequence: CSASRPGGTFEQFF. CDR3 nucleotides: TGCAGTGCTTCCCGACCCGGGGGAACTTTTGAGCAGTTCTTC.

The CDR3 spells CASSSDRGASDEQFF. CDR3 bases: TGTGCCAGCAGCTCGGACCGGGGGGCAAGCGATGAGCAGTTCTTC. The rearrangement joins TRBV7-9 to TRBJ2-1, with a weak D call TRBD2 (7 bases). V lost 4 bases, J lost 8 bases, and 18 bases lay in between. The V gene's germline CDR1 is SEHNR and CDR2 FQNEAQ (reference sequence). This CDR3 comprises 15 residues.

This clonotype showed up just a few times. The chain has TRBV6-5 and TRBJ2-7; D gene ambiguous. The CDR3 is 14 residues long. The V and J ends lost 2 bases and 2 bases respectively, with 10 bases between them. The germline V gene encodes CDR1 MNHEY and CDR2 SVGAGI. CDR3 sequence reads: CASSYAGSAYEQYF. The DNA of the CDR3 is TGTGCCAGCAGTTACGCCGGGTCGGCCTACGAGCAGTACTTC.